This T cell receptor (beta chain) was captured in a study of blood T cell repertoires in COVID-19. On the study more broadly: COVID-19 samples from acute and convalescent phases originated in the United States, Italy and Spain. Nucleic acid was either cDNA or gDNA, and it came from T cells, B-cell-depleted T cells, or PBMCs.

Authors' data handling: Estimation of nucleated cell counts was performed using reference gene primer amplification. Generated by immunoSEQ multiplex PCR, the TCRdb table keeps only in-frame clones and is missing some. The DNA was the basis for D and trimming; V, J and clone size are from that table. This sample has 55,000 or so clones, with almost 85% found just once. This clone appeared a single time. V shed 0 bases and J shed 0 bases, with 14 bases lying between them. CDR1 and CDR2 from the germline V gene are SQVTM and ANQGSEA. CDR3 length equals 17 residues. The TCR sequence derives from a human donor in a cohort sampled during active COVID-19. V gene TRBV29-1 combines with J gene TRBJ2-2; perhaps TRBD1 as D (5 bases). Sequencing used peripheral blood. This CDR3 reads CSVEDLGQWANTGELFF. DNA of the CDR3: TGCAGCGTTGAAGATCTGGGGCAGTGGGCGAACACCGGGGAGCTGTTTTTT.